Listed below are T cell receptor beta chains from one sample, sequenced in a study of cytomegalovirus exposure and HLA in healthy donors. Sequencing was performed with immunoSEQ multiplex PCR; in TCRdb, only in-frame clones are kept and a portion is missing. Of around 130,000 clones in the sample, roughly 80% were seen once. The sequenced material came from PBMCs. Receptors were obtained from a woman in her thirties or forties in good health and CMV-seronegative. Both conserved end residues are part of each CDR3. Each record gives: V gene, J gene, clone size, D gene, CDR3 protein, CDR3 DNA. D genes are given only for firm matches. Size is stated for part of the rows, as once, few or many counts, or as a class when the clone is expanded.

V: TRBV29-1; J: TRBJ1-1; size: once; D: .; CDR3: CSVKITQGPSAEAFF; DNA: TGCAGCGTAAAAATAACACAGGGACCTTCCGCTGAAGCTTTCTTT
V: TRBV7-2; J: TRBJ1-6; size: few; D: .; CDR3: CASSSYGNSPLHF; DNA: TGTGCCAGCAGCTCGTACGGGAATTCACCCCTCCACTTT
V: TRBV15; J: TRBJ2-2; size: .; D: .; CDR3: CATRGTGELFF; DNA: TGTGCCACCCGGGGCACCGGGGAGCTGTTTTTT
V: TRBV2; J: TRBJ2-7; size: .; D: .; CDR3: CASAFSYEQYF; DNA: TGTGCCAGCGCGTTCTCCTACGAGCAGTACTTC
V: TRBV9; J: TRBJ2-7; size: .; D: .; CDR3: CASSVGYSYEQYF; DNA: TGTGCCAGCAGCGTAGGCTATTCCTACGAGCAGTACTTC
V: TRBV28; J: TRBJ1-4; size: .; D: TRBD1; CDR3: CASTLPQGAGRKLFF; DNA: TGTGCCAGCACCCTCCCCCAGGGGGCAGGTAGAAAACTGTTTTTT
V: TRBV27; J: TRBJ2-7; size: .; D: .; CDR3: CASSVSGIAYEQYF; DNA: TGTGCCAGCAGCGTTAGCGGAATCGCCTACGAGCAGTACTTC
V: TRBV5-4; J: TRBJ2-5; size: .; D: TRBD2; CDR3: CASSLERGGQETQYF; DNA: TGTGCCAGCAGCTTGGAGCGCGGGGGCCAAGAGACCCAGTACTTC
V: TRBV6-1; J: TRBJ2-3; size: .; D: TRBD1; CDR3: CASSDGTGSTDTQYF; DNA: TGTGCCAGCAGTGACGGGACAGGTAGCACAGATACGCAGTATTTT
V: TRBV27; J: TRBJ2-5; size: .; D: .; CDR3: CASSADWYQETQYF; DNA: TGTGCCAGCTCTGCAGATTGGTACCAAGAGACCCAGTACTTC